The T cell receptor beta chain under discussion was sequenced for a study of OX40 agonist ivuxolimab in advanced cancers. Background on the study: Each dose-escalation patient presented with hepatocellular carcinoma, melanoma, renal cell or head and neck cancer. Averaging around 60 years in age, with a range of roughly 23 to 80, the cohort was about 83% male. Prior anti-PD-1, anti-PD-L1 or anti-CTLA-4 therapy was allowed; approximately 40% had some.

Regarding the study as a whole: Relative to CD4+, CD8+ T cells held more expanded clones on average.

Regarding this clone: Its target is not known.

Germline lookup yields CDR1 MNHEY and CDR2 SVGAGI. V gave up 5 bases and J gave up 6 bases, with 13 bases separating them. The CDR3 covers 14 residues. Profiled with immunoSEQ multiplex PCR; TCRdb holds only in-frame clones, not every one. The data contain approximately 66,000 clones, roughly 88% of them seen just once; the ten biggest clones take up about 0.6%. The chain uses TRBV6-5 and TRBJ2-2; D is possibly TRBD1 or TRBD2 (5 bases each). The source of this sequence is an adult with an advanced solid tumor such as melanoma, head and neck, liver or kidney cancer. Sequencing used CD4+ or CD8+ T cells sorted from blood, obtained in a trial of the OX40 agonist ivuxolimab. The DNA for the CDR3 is TGTGCCAGCAGTCACGTTAGAGGGGCCGGGGAGCTGTTTTTT. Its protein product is CASSHVRGAGELFF.